This TCR beta chain was recovered during a study of blood T cell repertoires in COVID-19. This CDR3 region has 15 residues. With V trimmed by 0 bases and J by 4 bases, 5 bases remained unmatched. The germline CDR1 and CDR2 sequences are MNHEY and SVGEGT. The table came from immunoSEQ multiplex PCR; TCRdb's copy has only in-frame clones and leaves some out. Among 470,000 or so clones, roughly 91% were seen once, and the ten largest hold over 4%. V gene TRBV6-2 or TRBV6-3 combines with J gene TRBJ2-5; 7 nucleotides match TRBD1. This sequence originates from a young woman with acute or convalescent COVID-19. Material: peripheral blood. Here the CDR3 reads CASSYSGQWGETQYF. The CDR3, as DNA: TGTGCCAGCAGTTACTCGGGACAGTGGGGAGAGACCCAGTACTTC.